Listed below are T cell receptor beta chains from one sample, sequenced in a study of blood T cell repertoires in COVID-19. Method: immunoSEQ multiplex PCR; TCRdb's copy keeps in-frame clones and lacks some. The data contain some 94,000 clones, 84% of them singletons. The sample was peripheral blood. The source is a man aged 65 to 79 with active or convalescent COVID-19. The CDR3 runs from the conserved cysteine through the conserved F or W. A D gene is named only where the DNA matches it firmly. Part of the rows lack a size; the others show once, few, many or a class for expanded clones.

CDR3 DNA: TGTGCCATCAGGCAGGGTCCGAACACCGGGGAGCTGTTTTTT
CDR3 protein: CAIRQGPNTGELFF
V gene: TRBV10-3
J gene: TRBJ2-2
clone size: once
D gene: -

CDR3 DNA: TGTGCCAGCAGCCTGGACAGTGGCTATGGCTACACCTTC
CDR3 protein: CASSLDSGYGYTF
V gene: TRBV5-4
J gene: TRBJ1-2
clone size: -
D gene: -

CDR3 DNA: TGTGCCAGCAGCCCAAACATTCTCAACTATGGCTACACCTTC
CDR3 protein: CASSPNILNYGYTF
V gene: TRBV11-2
J gene: TRBJ1-2
clone size: -
D gene: -

CDR3 DNA: TGTGCCAGCAGTGACGTGGGGGCGAGGACAGATACGCAGTATTTT
CDR3 protein: CASSDVGARTDTQYF
V gene: TRBV6-1
J gene: TRBJ2-3
clone size: -
D gene: -

CDR3 DNA: TGTGCCAGCTCCGGCGGTGGGGACAGCCTCATCTATGGCTACACCTTC
CDR3 protein: CASSGGGDSLIYGYTF
V gene: TRBV18
J gene: TRBJ1-2
clone size: -
D gene: TRBD1

CDR3 DNA: TGTGCCAGCAGTGAAGGGTTTAGGGACAGGGGAGAGACCCAGTACTTC
CDR3 protein: CASSEGFRDRGETQYF
V gene: TRBV2
J gene: TRBJ2-5
clone size: -
D gene: TRBD1

CDR3 DNA: TGTGCCAGCAGTTTTGTGCGGGGATGGAACTATGGCTACACCTTC
CDR3 protein: CASSFVRGWNYGYTF
V gene: TRBV28
J gene: TRBJ1-2
clone size: -
D gene: -

CDR3 DNA: TGTGCCAGCAGTACTCTAGCGGGGGGGCCCTACAATGAGCAGTTCTTC
CDR3 protein: CASSTLAGGPYNEQFF
V gene: TRBV2
J gene: TRBJ2-1
clone size: -
D gene: TRBD2

CDR3 DNA: TGTGCCAGCTCACCAGGGCTCAACAATGAGCAGTTCTTC
CDR3 protein: CASSPGLNNEQFF
V gene: TRBV18
J gene: TRBJ2-1
clone size: -
D gene: -

CDR3 DNA: TGTGCCAGCAGTTCCGGCTATGGCTACACCTTC
CDR3 protein: CASSSGYGYTF
V gene: TRBV28
J gene: TRBJ1-2
clone size: -
D gene: -

CDR3 DNA: TGTGCCAGCAGCTCAGGACAGGGGAACAATCAGCCCCAGCATTTT
CDR3 protein: CASSSGQGNNQPQHF
V gene: TRBV5-4
J gene: TRBJ1-5
clone size: once
D gene: TRBD1

CDR3 DNA: TGTGCCAGCAGTGAGACACTGGTTGGTGTGGCAGGGGGAGAGCAGTACTTC
CDR3 protein: CASSETLVGVAGGEQYF
V gene: TRBV6-1
J gene: TRBJ2-7
clone size: -
D gene: TRBD1

CDR3 DNA: TGCGCCAGCAGCTCCGGGGGGACGGCCTCTGGAAACACCATATATTTT
CDR3 protein: CASSSGGTASGNTIYF
V gene: TRBV5-1
J gene: TRBJ1-3
clone size: -
D gene: -

CDR3 DNA: TGCGCCAGCAGTCAAAAGGGGCCAGACACCTTC
CDR3 protein: CASSQKGPDTF
V gene: TRBV23-1
J gene: TRBJ1-2
clone size: -
D gene: -

CDR3 DNA: TGCGCCAGCAGCCCAGGGACTAGCGGGGGACAAGAGACCCAGTACTTC
CDR3 protein: CASSPGTSGGQETQYF
V gene: TRBV5-1
J gene: TRBJ2-5
clone size: -
D gene: TRBD2

CDR3 DNA: TGTGCCAGCAGCCTCGAGCGGGGGGGCAACACAGATACGCAGTATTTT
CDR3 protein: CASSLERGGNTDTQYF
V gene: TRBV3-1/TRBV3-2
J gene: TRBJ2-3
clone size: -
D gene: TRBD2

CDR3 DNA: TGTGCCAGCAGTAGGACACAGTCCTACGAGCAGTACTTC
CDR3 protein: CASSRTQSYEQYF
V gene: TRBV6-5
J gene: TRBJ2-7
clone size: -
D gene: -

CDR3 DNA: TGTGCCAGCAGCCAAAGGGCTTTAGCGGGGGAAGCGTATTTT
CDR3 protein: CASSQRALAGEAYF
V gene: TRBV7-8
J gene: TRBJ2-3
clone size: -
D gene: TRBD2

CDR3 DNA: TGTGCCAGCAGCTTAGGAGTTTATGGCTACACCTTC
CDR3 protein: CASSLGVYGYTF
V gene: TRBV11-2
J gene: TRBJ1-2
clone size: -
D gene: -

CDR3 DNA: TGTGCCAGCTCACCGTTCATATCCGGGGAAGGGGGCACTGAAGCTTTCTTT
CDR3 protein: CASSPFISGEGGTEAFF
V gene: TRBV18
J gene: TRBJ1-1
clone size: -
D gene: -

CDR3 DNA: TGTGCCAGCAGCTTGTCCGGACAGGGATCCCAGCATTTT
CDR3 protein: CASSLSGQGSQHF
V gene: TRBV5-5
J gene: TRBJ1-5
clone size: -
D gene: TRBD1

CDR3 DNA: TGCGCCAGCAGCCAACTAGCCGGGACAGGGGCCTACAATGAGCAGTTCTTC
CDR3 protein: CASSQLAGTGAYNEQFF
V gene: TRBV4-1
J gene: TRBJ2-1
clone size: -
D gene: TRBD1

CDR3 DNA: TGTGCCAGCAGTTTACTCCCATCCTCCCAAGCCTCCTACGAGCAGTACTTC
CDR3 protein: CASSLLPSSQASYEQYF
V gene: TRBV6-2/TRBV6-3
J gene: TRBJ2-7
clone size: -
D gene: -

CDR3 DNA: TGTGCCAGCTCACCTGGACAGGGTGGCCACGAGCAGTACTTC
CDR3 protein: CASSPGQGGHEQYF
V gene: TRBV18
J gene: TRBJ2-7
clone size: -
D gene: TRBD1

CDR3 DNA: TGTGCCAGCAGCCCAAATAGCGGGGGGGCAATTGGGGAGACCCAGTACTTC
CDR3 protein: CASSPNSGGAIGETQYF
V gene: TRBV7-2
J gene: TRBJ2-5
clone size: -
D gene: TRBD2

CDR3 DNA: TGTGCCAGCAGTACGACCGGGAGAGGGGACACTGAAGCTTTCTTT
CDR3 protein: CASSTTGRGDTEAFF
V gene: TRBV28
J gene: TRBJ1-1
clone size: -
D gene: -

CDR3 DNA: TGTGCCAGCAGCTTAATGCTCTTCGTAGCGAATGAGCAGTTCTTC
CDR3 protein: CASSLMLFVANEQFF
V gene: TRBV7-2
J gene: TRBJ2-1
clone size: -
D gene: -

CDR3 DNA: TGTGCCAGCAGTTACTCGGGCGCAAACCAAGAGTCCCAGTACTTC
CDR3 protein: CASSYSGANQESQYF
V gene: TRBV6-6
J gene: TRBJ2-5
clone size: -
D gene: -

CDR3 DNA: TGTGCCAGCAGTTTATTGGGAGACGAAGCTTTCTTT
CDR3 protein: CASSLLGDEAFF
V gene: TRBV28
J gene: TRBJ1-1
clone size: -
D gene: -

CDR3 DNA: TGTGCCACTACAGGGTGGGGACCGGGGAATGAGCAGTTCTTC
CDR3 protein: CATTGWGPGNEQFF
V gene: TRBV24-1
J gene: TRBJ2-1
clone size: -
D gene: -

CDR3 DNA: TGTGCCAGCAGGACAGGGGGCGCAGGTGGCTACACCTTC
CDR3 protein: CASRTGGAGGYTF
V gene: TRBV28
J gene: TRBJ1-2
clone size: few
D gene: TRBD1

CDR3 DNA: TGCGCCAGCAGCTTGGTAGCAGGGGGCAACACTGAAGCTTTCTTT
CDR3 protein: CASSLVAGGNTEAFF
V gene: TRBV5-1
J gene: TRBJ1-1
clone size: once
D gene: TRBD1

CDR3 DNA: TGTGCCAGCAGTGTCCAGGGCTACGAGCAGTACTTC
CDR3 protein: CASSVQGYEQYF
V gene: TRBV2
J gene: TRBJ2-7
clone size: -
D gene: -

CDR3 DNA: TGTGCCGTAGCGGGGACCTACAATGAGCAGTTCTTC
CDR3 protein: CAVAGTYNEQFF
V gene: TRBV6-6
J gene: TRBJ2-1
clone size: once
D gene: TRBD2

CDR3 DNA: TGTGCCAGCAGTCGACAAACGAACACTGAAGCTTTCTTT
CDR3 protein: CASSRQTNTEAFF
V gene: TRBV27
J gene: TRBJ1-1
clone size: few
D gene: -